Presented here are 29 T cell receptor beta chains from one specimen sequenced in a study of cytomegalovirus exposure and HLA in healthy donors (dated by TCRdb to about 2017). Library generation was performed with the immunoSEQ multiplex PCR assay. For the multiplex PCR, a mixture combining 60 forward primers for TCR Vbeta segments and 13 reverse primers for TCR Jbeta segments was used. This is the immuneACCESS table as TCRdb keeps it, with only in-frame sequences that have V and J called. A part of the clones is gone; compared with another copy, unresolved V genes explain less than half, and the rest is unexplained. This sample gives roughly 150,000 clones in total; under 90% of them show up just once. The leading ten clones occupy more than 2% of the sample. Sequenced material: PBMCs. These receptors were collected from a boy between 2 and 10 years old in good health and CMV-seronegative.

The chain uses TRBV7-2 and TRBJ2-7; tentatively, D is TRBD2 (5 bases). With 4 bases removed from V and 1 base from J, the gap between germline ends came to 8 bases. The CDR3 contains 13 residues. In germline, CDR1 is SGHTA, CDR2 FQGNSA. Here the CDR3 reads CASSSDYSYEQYF. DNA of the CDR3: TGTGCCAGCAGCTCAGACTATTCCTACGAGCAGTACTTC.

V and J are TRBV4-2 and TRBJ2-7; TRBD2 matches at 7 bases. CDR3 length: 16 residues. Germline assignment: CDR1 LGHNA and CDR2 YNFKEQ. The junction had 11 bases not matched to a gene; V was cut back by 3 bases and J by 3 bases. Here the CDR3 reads CASSHQASGVFYEQYF. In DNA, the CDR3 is TGTGCCAGCAGCCATCAAGCTAGCGGTGTTTTCTACGAGCAGTACTTC.

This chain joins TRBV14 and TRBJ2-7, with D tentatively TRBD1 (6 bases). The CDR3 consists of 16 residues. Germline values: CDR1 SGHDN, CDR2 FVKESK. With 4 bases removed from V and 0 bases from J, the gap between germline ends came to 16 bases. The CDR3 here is CASSPQEGVSSYEQYF. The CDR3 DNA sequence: TGTGCCAGCAGCCCGCAAGAGGGGGTTAGCTCCTACGAGCAGTACTTC. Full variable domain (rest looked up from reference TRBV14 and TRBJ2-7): EAGVTQFPSHSVIEKGQTVTLRCDPISGHDNLYWYRRVMGKEIKFLLHFVKESKQDESGMPNNRFLAERTGGTYSTLKVQPAELEDSGVYFCASSPQEGVSSYEQYFGPGTRLTVT.

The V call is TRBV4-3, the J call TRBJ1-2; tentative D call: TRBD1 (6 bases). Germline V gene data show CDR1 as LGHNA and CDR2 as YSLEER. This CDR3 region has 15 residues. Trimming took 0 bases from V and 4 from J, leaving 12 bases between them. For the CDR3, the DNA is TGCGCCAGCAGCCAAGACGTCGGGGGGGCCTATGGCTACACCTTC. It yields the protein CASSQDVGGAYGYTF.

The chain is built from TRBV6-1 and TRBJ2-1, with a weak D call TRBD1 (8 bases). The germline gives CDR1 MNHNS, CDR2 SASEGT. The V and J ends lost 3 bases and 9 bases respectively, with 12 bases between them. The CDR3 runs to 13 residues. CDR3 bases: TGTGCCAGCAGTGAGGACAGGGAGGGTGAGCAGTTCTTC. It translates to CASSEDREGEQFF.

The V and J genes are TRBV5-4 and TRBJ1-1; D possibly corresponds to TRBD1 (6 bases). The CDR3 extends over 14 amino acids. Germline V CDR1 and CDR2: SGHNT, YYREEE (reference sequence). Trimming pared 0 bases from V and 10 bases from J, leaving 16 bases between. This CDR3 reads CASSLGGRTAGAFF. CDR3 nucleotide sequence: TGTGCCAGCAGCTTGGGAGGTCGGACAGCTGGAGCTTTCTTT.

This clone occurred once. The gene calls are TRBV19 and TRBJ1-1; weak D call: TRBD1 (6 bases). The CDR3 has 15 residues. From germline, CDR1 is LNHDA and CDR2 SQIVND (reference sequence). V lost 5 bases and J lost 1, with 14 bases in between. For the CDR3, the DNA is TGTGCCAGTAGTCGCGCCGACAGGCCGAACACTGAAGCTTTCTTT. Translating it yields CASSRADRPNTEAFF.

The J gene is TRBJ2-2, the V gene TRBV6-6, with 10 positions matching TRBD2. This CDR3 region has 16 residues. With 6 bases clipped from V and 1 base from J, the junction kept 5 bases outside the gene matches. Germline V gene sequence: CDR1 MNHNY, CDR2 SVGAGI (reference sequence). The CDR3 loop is CASSHLAGGNTGELFF. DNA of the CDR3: TGTGCCAGCAGCCACTTAGCGGGAGGGAACACCGGGGAGCTGTTTTTT.

The CDR3 sequence: CASSTGVANQPQHF. The CDR3 bases are TGTGCCAGCAGCACAGGGGTCGCGAATCAGCCCCAGCATTTT. The J gene is TRBJ1-5, the V gene TRBV28, with 7 bases matching TRBD1. Looked up from germline, CDR1 is MDHEN and CDR2 is SYDVKM. V lost 6 bases to trimming and J lost 4 bases; unmatched junction nucleotides: 6. This CDR3 is built from 14 residues.

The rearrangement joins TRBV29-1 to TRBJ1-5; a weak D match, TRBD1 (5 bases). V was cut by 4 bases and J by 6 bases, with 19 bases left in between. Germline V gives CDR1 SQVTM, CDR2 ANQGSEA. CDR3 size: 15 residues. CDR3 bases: TGCAGCGTTGCAATAGGACACACCCCGGCTCAGCCCCAGCATTTT. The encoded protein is CSVAIGHTPAQPQHF.

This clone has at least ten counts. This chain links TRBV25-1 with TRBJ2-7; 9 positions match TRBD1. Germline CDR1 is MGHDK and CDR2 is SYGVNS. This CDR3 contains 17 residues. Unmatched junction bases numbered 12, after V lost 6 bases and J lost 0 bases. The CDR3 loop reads CASSADRGSPHSYEQYF. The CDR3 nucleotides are TGTGCCAGCAGCGCGGACAGGGGAAGCCCTCACTCCTACGAGCAGTACTTC.

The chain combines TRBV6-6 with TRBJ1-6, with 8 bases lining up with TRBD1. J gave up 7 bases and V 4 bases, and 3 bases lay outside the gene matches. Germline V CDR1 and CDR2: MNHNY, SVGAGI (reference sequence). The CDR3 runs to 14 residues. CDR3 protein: CASSWTGKNSPLHF. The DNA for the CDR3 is TGTGCCAGCAGTTGGACAGGGAAGAATTCACCCCTCCACTTT.

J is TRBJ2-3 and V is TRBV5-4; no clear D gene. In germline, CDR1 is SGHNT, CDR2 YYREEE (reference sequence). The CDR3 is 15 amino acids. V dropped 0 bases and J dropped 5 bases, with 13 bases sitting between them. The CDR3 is CASSLAGAPKDTQYF. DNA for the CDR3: TGTGCCAGCAGCTTGGCGGGTGCCCCTAAAGATACGCAGTATTTT.

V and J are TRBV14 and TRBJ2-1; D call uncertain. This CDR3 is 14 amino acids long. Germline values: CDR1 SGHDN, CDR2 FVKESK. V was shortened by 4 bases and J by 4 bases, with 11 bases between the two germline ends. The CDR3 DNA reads TGTGCCAGCAGCCCATTGTCTCAGTACAATGAGCAGTTCTTC. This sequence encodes CASSPLSQYNEQFF.

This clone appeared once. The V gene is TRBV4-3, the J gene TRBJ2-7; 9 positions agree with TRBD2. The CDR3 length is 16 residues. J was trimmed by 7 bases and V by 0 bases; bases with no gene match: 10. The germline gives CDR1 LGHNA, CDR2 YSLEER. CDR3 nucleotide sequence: TGCGCCAGCAGCCAAGATACCGGGACTAGCTTGCGGGAGCAGTACTTC. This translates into CASSQDTGTSLREQYF.

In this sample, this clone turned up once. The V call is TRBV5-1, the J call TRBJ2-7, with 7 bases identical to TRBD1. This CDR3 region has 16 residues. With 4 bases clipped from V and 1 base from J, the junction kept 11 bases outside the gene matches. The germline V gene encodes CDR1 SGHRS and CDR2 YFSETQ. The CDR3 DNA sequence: TGCGCCAGCAGCGTATCTCCGGGACAGCCTTCCTACGAGCAGTACTTC. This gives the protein CASSVSPGQPSYEQYF.

The DNA for the CDR3 is TGTGCCAGCAGCTTAACGGCAGGGGGTAAGAACATTCAGTACTTC. It specifies CASSLTAGGKNIQYF. This chain joins TRBV7-9 and TRBJ2-4; 7 bases are shared with TRBD1. Trimming removed 2 bases from V and 7 bases from J; junction bases left unmatched: 8. Germline lookup yields CDR1 SEHNR and CDR2 FQNEAQ (reference sequence). This CDR3 region has 15 residues.

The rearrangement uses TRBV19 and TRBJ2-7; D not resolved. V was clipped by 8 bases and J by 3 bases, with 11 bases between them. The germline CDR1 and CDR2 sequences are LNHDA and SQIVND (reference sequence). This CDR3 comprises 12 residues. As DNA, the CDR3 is TGTGCCAGTCAGGCCGCCGACTACGAGCAGTACTTC. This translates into CASQAADYEQYF. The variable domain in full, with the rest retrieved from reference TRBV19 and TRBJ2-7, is DGGITQSPKYLFRKEGQNVTLSCEQNLNHDAMYWYRQDPGQGLRLIYYSQIVNDFQKGDIAEGYSVSREKKESFPLTVTSAQKNPTAFYLCASQAADYEQYFGPGTRLTVT.

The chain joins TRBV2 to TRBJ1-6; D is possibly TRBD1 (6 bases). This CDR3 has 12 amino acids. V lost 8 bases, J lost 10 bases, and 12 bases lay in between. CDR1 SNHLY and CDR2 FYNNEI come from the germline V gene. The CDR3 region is CASEQGHSPLHF. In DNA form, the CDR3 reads TGTGCCAGCGAACAGGGACACTCACCCCTCCACTTT. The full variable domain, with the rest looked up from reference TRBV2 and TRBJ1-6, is EPEVTQTPSHQVTQMGQEVILRCVPISNHLYFYWYRQILGQKVEFLVSFYNNEISEKSEIFDDQFSVERPDGSNFTLKIRSTKLEDSAMYFCASEQGHSPLHFGNGTRLTVT.

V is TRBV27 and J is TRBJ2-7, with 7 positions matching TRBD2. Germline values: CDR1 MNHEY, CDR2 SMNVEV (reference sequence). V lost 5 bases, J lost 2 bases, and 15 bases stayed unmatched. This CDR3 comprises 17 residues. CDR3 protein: CASSRSAGTTSTYEQYF. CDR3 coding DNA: TGTGCCAGCAGTCGCTCTGCCGGGACTACCTCAACCTACGAGCAGTACTTC.

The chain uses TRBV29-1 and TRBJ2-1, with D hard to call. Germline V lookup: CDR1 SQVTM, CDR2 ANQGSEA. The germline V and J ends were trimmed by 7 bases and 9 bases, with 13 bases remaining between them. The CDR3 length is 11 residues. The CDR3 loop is CSAGKFTEQFF. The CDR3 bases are TGCAGCGCAGGCAAGTTCACTGAGCAGTTCTTC.

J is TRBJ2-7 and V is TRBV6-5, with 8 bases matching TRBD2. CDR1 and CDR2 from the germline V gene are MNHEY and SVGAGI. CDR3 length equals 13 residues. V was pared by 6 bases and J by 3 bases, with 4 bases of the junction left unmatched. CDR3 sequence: CASSPSGLYEQYF. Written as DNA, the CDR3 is TGTGCCAGCAGCCCTAGCGGGCTCTACGAGCAGTACTTC.

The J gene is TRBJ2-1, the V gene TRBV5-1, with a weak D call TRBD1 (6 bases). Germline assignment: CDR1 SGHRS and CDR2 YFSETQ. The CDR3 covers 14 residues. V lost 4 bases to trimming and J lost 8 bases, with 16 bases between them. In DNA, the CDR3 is TGCGCCAGCAGCGTGGACAGCCTGAGCTATGAGCAGTTCTTC. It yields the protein CASSVDSLSYEQFF. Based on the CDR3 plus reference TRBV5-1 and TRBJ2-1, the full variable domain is KAGVTQTPRYLIKTRGQQVTLSCSPISGHRSVSWYQQTPGQGLQFLFEYFSETQRNKGNFPGRFSGRQFSNSRSEMNVSTLELGDSALYLCASSVDSLSYEQFFGPGTRLTVL.

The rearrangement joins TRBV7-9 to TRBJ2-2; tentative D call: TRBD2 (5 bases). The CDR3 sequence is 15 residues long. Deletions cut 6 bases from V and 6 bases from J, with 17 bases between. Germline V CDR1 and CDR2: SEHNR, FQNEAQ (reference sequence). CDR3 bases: TGTGCCAGCAGAAAAGGGTGGGGAGACCCCGGGGAGCTGTTTTTT. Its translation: CASRKGWGDPGELFF.

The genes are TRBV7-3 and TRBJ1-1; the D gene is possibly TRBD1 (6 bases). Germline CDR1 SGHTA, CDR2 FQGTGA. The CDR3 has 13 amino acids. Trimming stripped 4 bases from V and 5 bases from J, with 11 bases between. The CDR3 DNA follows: TGTGCCAGCAGCTCGACACAGGGTACTGAAGCTTTCTTT. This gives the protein CASSSTQGTEAFF. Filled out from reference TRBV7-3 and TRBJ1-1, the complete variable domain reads GAGVSQTPSNKVTEKGKYVELRCDPISGHTALYWYRQSLGQGPEFLIYFQGTGAADDSGLPNDRFFAVRPEGSVSTLKIQRTERGDSAVYLCASSSTQGTEAFFGQGTRLTVV.

In nucleotides, the CDR3 is TGTGCCAGCAGCTACCAGGGTCTTCCGAACACTGAAGCTTTCTTT. Encoded protein: CASSYQGLPNTEAFF. The chain couples TRBV11-2 to TRBJ1-1; D is possibly TRBD1 (5 bases). In germline, CDR1 is SGHAT, CDR2 FQNNGV. The CDR3 sequence is 15 residues long. Trimming took off 4 bases at V and 1 base at J, with 13 bases between the two ends.

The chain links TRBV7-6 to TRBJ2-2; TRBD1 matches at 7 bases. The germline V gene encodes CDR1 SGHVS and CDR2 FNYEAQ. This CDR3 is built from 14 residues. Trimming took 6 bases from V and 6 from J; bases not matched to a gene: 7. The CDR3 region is CASRAGTVPGELFF. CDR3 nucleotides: TGTGCCAGCAGGGCCGGGACAGTCCCCGGGGAGCTGTTTTTT.

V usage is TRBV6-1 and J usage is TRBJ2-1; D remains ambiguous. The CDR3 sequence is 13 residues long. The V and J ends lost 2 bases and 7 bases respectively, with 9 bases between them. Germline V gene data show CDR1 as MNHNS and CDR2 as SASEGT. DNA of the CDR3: TGTGCCAGCAGTGAAAGCGTGAGAAATGAGCAGTTCTTC. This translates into CASSESVRNEQFF.

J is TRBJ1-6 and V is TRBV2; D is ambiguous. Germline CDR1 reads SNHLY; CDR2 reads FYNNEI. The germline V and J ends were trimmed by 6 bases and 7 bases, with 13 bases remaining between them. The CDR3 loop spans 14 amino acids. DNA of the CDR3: TGTGCCAGCAGCGAGGGCGGCGCGAATTCACCCCTCCACTTT. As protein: CASSEGGANSPLHF.